The 9 T cell receptor beta chains in this list originate from one sample, sequenced in a study of CD8+ T cells in alopecia areata. It was cDNA, reverse transcribed from extracted RNA, that served as the sequencing template. Measured with immunoSEQ multiplex PCR; TCRdb has only the in-frame clones, and not every one. The sample shows just over 150,000 clones, more than 45% of them seen only once. The sequencing used CD8+ T cells sorted from blood, collected at week 0. These receptors were obtained from a human donor with alopecia areata.

The V gene is TRBV29-1, the J gene TRBJ2-5, with D tentatively TRBD2 (6 bases). Trimming pared 3 bases from V and 7 bases from J, leaving 12 bases between. The V gene's germline CDR1 is SQVTM and CDR2 ANQGSEA. The CDR3 totals 12 residues. The DNA for the CDR3 is TGCAGCGTTGATGGGGGGATGGGGACCCAGTACTTC. This gives the protein CSVDGGMGTQYF.

The chain employs TRBV30 and TRBJ1-4, with no clear D. CDR1 GTSNPN and CDR2 SVGIG come from the germline V gene (reference sequence). The germline V and J ends were trimmed by 2 bases and 6 bases, with 10 bases remaining between them. This CDR3 spans 13 amino acids. CDR3 amino acids: CAWSPDGDEKLFF. In DNA form, the CDR3 reads TGTGCCTGGAGTCCCGACGGGGATGAAAAACTGTTTTTT.

The genes are TRBV29-1 and TRBJ2-1, with D possibly TRBD2 on 6 matching bases. CDR1 and CDR2 (germline): SQVTM, ANQGSEA. The CDR3 is 10 residues long. Trimming shortened V by 7 bases and J by 11 bases, and 12 bases separated the two germline ends. The CDR3 sequence is CSAIAAKQFF. DNA for the CDR3: TGCAGCGCCATAGCGGCAAAGCAGTTCTTC.

The V call is TRBV10-3, the J call TRBJ2-7; 7 bases agree with TRBD2. J was trimmed by 2 bases and V by 7 bases; bases with no gene match: 5. Germline V gives CDR1 ENHRY, CDR2 SYGVKD. This CDR3 spans 13 amino acids. CDR3 in amino acids: CAIKTSAPYEQYF. CDR3 coding DNA: TGTGCCATCAAAACTAGCGCGCCCTACGAGCAGTACTTC.

The V gene is TRBV7-3, the J gene TRBJ1-6; D ambiguous. The CDR3 is made up of 16 amino acids. The germline V gene encodes CDR1 SGHTA and CDR2 FQGTGA. V lost 3 bases and J lost 8, with 17 bases in between. The CDR3: CASSFRTGSWDSPLHF. The CDR3 nucleotides are TGTGCCAGCAGCTTTCGGACTGGCAGTTGGGATTCACCCCTCCACTTT.

This clone was detected once. The rearrangement joins TRBV27 to TRBJ1-5, with TRBD1 as a possible D gene (6 bases). The CDR3 extends over 13 amino acids. V was trimmed by 5 bases and J by 6 bases, leaving 11 bases between them. CDR1 MNHEY and CDR2 SMNVEV come from the germline V gene (reference sequence). CDR3 sequence: CASSQTGFQPQHF. In nucleotides, the CDR3 is TGTGCCAGCAGTCAAACAGGGTTTCAGCCCCAGCATTTT.

This clone was counted a few times. This rearrangement joins TRBV12-5 to TRBJ1-5; D might be TRBD1 (5 bases). The CDR3 runs to 16 residues. Germline V lookup: CDR1 LGHNT, CDR2 FRNRAP. Trimming stripped 0 bases from V and 0 bases from J, with 9 bases between. The CDR3 is CASGLVSGDSNQPQHF. The CDR3 region has the DNA TGTGCTAGTGGTTTGGTATCGGGGGATAGCAATCAGCCCCAGCATTTT. Supplemented by reference TRBV12-5 and TRBJ1-5, the full variable domain reads DARVTQTPRHKVTEMGQEVTMRCQPILGHNTVFWYRQTMMQGLELLAYFRNRAPLDDSGMPKDRFSAEMPDATLATLKIQPSEPRDSAVYFCASGLVSGDSNQPQHFGDGTRLSIL.

The J gene is TRBJ2-7, the V gene TRBV29-1; D gene ambiguous. The CDR3 covers 11 residues. The ends were cut back, 5 bases at V and 5 bases at J, with 10 bases in the middle. From germline, CDR1 is SQVTM and CDR2 ANQGSEA. The CDR3 region has the DNA TGCAGCGTTTTAACTGAGGACGAGCAGTACTTC. Protein sequence: CSVLTEDEQYF.

For this clone: A read error is likely here: a far larger clone is one base away. The chain combines TRBV27 with TRBJ2-1, with D possibly TRBD1 on 5 matching bases. Germline CDR1 MNHEY, CDR2 SMNVEV (reference sequence). This CDR3 contains 11 residues. Trimming stripped 6 bases from V and 6 bases from J, with 6 bases between. CDR3 nucleotide sequence: TGTGCCAGCAGCGACAGCAATGAGCAGTTCTTC. It yields the protein CASSDSNEQFF.